This T cell receptor beta chain stems from a study of T cell responses to AZD1222 COVID-19 vaccine. Overall study findings and caveats: Dominant at 160-218 and 743-854, vaccine-associated CD4 TCRs also spanned spike. Seropositive status at baseline applied to only a handful of AZD1222 recipients.

On this clone itself: Antigen unknown.

Clones were read by immunoSEQ multiplex PCR, and TCRdb kept only the in-frame ones, dropping some. The sample has 100,000 to 150,000 clones; 85% to 90% are singletons. V was trimmed by 0 bases and J by 4 bases, leaving 7 bases between them. Germline V CDR1 and CDR2: SGHRS, YFSETQ. CDR3 size: 13 residues. The chain recombines TRBV5-1 with TRBJ2-5; D is ambiguous. The starting material was peripheral blood, obtained on day 0 of AZD1222 vaccination. The TCR was taken from an adult in good health. The CDR3 sequence is CASSLGSLETQYF. DNA of the CDR3: TGCGCCAGCAGCTTGGGGAGCTTAGAGACCCAGTACTTC.